This TCR beta chain was sequenced in a study of regulatory T cells in long-lasting Graves disease listed by TCRdb under 2021. Study-wide context: Newly diagnosed Graves' disease patients had taken antithyroid drugs for less than 3 months. The study was registered as a clinical trial and conducted in China. This study used TCR sequencing and RNA sequencing of peripheral blood to compare persistent Graves' disease patients against newly diagnosed Graves' disease patients. A total of about 33 samples underwent TCR sequencing, from some 13 patients with persistent Graves' disease and approximately 20 patients with newly diagnosed Graves' disease.

Library construction relied on multiplex PCR. This sample was sequenced with an Illumina HiSeq 4000. CDR3 regions were amplified by Arm-PCR with iRepertoire HTBI primers to construct TCR beta libraries. PCR products were gel purified before sequencing. The source study handled its data this way. Gene usage analysis of CDR3 amino acid clonotypes relied on the roughly 67 TRBV and fewer than 15 TRBJ segments identified across samples. Filtered high-quality paired reads were merged into contigs using COPE and FqMerger. BLAST was used to align contigs to IMGT TRBV, TRBD and TRBJ reference genes, and CDR3 was defined according to IMGT. Highly expanded clones were defined as clonotypes with a frequency above 0.1%. Shannon entropy served as the measure of repertoire diversity, while the Gini coefficient captured V-J evenness. A clonotype found in more than one individual was treated as public. Clones were called with MiXCR by TCRdb after fastp trimmed the public reads at Q25, and only in-frame beta chains were retained. Each record represents a unique CDR3 protein, reported with the most common genes and DNA among its rows. TCRdb's processing, not the authors' own work, is the source of the V and J calls. Here the sample has about 220,000 distinct CDR3 sequences; roughly 20% occur a single time. The ten largest clones take up roughly 10% of the sample.

Sample time point, as interpreted from the label and publication: newly diagnosed GD, antithyroid drugs for less than 3 months. For both TCR sequencing and RNA sequencing, RNA was extracted from PBMCs using TRIzol. Graves' disease was diagnosed according to American Thyroid Association guidelines. Patients for the study were recruited at an endocrinology department in Xi'an, China. From each patient, about 9.7 milliliters of peripheral blood was collected into an EDTA anticoagulant tube. Ficoll Paque Plus density gradient separation was used to isolate PBMCs, and no additional T cell sorting was done. An Agilent 2100 Bioanalyzer and agarose gel were used to check RNA quality, while a NanoDrop 2000 measured RNA concentration. The CDR1 and CDR2 encoded by the germline V gene are MDHEN and SYDVKM. The CDR3 starts with the cysteine, ends with the phenylalanine, and has 15 residues. Only CDR3 DNA remains: 45 bases, in frame from the first base. The germline V and J ends show losses of 5 bases and 4 bases respectively, and no gene match explains 9 bases of the junction.

The paper as a whole reports these results and caveats: Preferential use of TRBV28, TRBJ1-2 and TRBJ2-5 was observed in persistent disease, whereas TRBV20-1 and TRBJ2-1 were favored in newly diagnosed disease. Compared with newly diagnosed patients, persistent Graves' disease patients had lower TCR Shannon entropy and fewer highly expanded clones, which suggests clonal expansion. Patients with persistent disease shared more public clonotypes (around 2,500) than newly diagnosed patients did (nearly 1,000). The small sample size was acknowledged by the authors as a limitation that may reduce accuracy. Only peripheral blood was studied, because thyroid tissue, the primary lesion, was inaccessible. Only the TCR beta chain was sequenced and analyzed.

Of note for this clonotype: This clone's antigen is unknown. Per-base quality was not reported, and no clone a single base away is much larger than it.

This same sample was also part of a study on T cells in Graves' hyperthyroidism and ophthalmopathy. The second study, in turn, reports: Stable Graves' hyperthyroidism was defined as the absence of progression to ophthalmopathy over 18 months of follow-up. Hyperthyroidism patients were newly diagnosed, had a disease duration of under 2 months, and were aged 18 to 65 years. The study excluded patients with uncontrolled infections, other autoimmune diseases, pregnancy or lactation. Clinical symptoms, serum thyroxine and TRAb, thyroid ultrasound, and orbital computed tomography formed the basis for the diagnoses. The first round of RT-PCR for the TCR CDR3 was performed with the HTBI primer set and the Qiagen OneStep RT-PCR kit. Most expanded thyroid clonotypes (frequency above 0.001) were also detected in blood, suggesting blood repertoires may reflect thyroid immune responses. A model built on a 13 V-J signature distinguished ophthalmopathy from stable hyperthyroidism, reaching about 89% sensitivity and about 81% specificity in cross-validation and 80%/75% in testing. During validation, the model predicted progression to ophthalmopathy a median of about 6.3 months ahead of onset, with around 70% sensitivity and around 72% specificity. TCR V-J signatures able to tell the groups apart were searched for in a discovery cohort of some 97 patients, of whom 40 to 45 had Graves' ophthalmopathy and 55 to 60 had stable Graves' hyperthyroidism. Whether ophthalmopathy could be predicted prospectively was tested in an independent validation cohort made up of approximately 19 hyperthyroidism patients plus 17 patients who later progressed to ophthalmopathy. For training and testing, the approximately 97 patients in the discovery cohort were randomly divided in a 7:3 ratio. In addition, the study compared T-cell repertoires in thyroid tissue and in blood from about six Graves' hyperthyroidism patients. Following sampling, methimazole starting at 30 mg daily was given to hyperthyroidism patients, and high-dose intravenous methylprednisolone was given to ophthalmopathy patients. A second multiplex PCR round built the libraries, followed by size selection and purification. Sequencing of the libraries was done on an Illumina HiSeq2000 using paired-end 100 bp reads. Raw data were processed with SOAPnuke, discarding reads with adapters, uncalled bases, mean Phred below 15, or no exact constant-primer or identifier match. High-quality paired reads were merged using COPE v1.2.5, and each unique nucleotide sequence was defined as a clonotype. MiTCR v1.1 was used to align clonotypes to the IMGT TRBV, TRBD and TRBJ reference segments. Analysis was restricted to V-J combinations with a frequency above 0.0001, which covered 98% to 99.2% of repertoires. A TCS score was defined as the ratio of F50 (clonal expansion) to E x V (chaos), with BLOSUM62-based TCRdist applied between CDR3 peptides within each V-J. Welch's t-statistics and random forest reduced approximately 520 V-J features to about 12, which were used in a naive Bayes classifier (R e1071). No statistical method was used to fix the sample size in advance, and group allocation was not hidden from the investigators. TCR Vbeta CDR3 sequencing of 135 peripheral blood samples (over 40 ophthalmopathy, about 80 hyperthyroidism and some 17 progressor patients) is reported in the paper.

The chain links TRBV28 with TRBJ1-2; 8 bases in the middle match TRBD1. Sequenced material: peripheral blood mononuclear cells (PBMCs), taken at new diagnosis, from a patient treated with antithyroid drugs. This clonotype was sampled from a woman in her 30s with Graves disease. Donor details come from another sample of the same person, matched by shared clones. The CDR3 region has the sequence CASSLPHGQGYGYTF. The nucleotides read TGTGCCAGCAGTCTTCCCCATGGACAGGGCTATGGCTACACCTTC.